These 24 T cell receptor beta chains share one sample of origin, sequenced in a study of blood T cell repertoires in COVID-19. The data were produced by immunoSEQ multiplex PCR, yet TCRdb's version contains in-frame clones alone and is incomplete. Of some 120,000 clones listed, under 85% were seen once; the top ten hold under 20%. The specimen sequenced was PBMCs or T cells enriched from blood (not recorded which). These receptors originate from a man younger than 45 who had recovered from COVID-19.

This clone was seen just once. The rearrangement joins TRBV15 to TRBJ1-5, with 7 bases lining up with TRBD1. V gave up 0 bases and J gave up 6 bases; unmatched junction bases: 8. The CDR3 covers 16 residues. Germline CDR1 reads LNHNV; CDR2 reads YYDKDF (reference sequence). The DNA for the CDR3 is TGTGCCACCAGCAGAGATAGGACAGGCTGGGGTCAGCCCCAGCATTTT. Translating it yields CATSRDRTGWGQPQHF.

This sequence joins TRBV18 and TRBJ2-3, with 7 nucleotides matching TRBD2. V gave up 2 bases and J gave up 2 bases; unmatched junction bases: 1. The germline gives CDR1 KGHSH, CDR2 LQKENI. The CDR3 runs to 14 residues. The CDR3 loop is CASSPGDYTDTQYF. The CDR3 coding sequence is TGTGCCAGCTCACCAGGGGACTACACAGATACGCAGTATTTT.

The chain carries TRBV7-9 and TRBJ2-7; tentative D call: TRBD2 (6 bases). The germline V and J ends were trimmed by 3 bases and 6 bases, with 9 bases remaining between them. CDR3 length equals 12 residues. Germline CDR1 SEHNR, CDR2 FQNEAQ (reference sequence). The CDR3 is CASSFRGGEQYV. For the CDR3, the DNA is TGTGCCAGCAGCTTCCGGGGAGGCGAGCAGTACGTC.

This clone was seen a single time. The V gene is TRBV4-1, the J gene TRBJ2-1; TRBD2 agrees at 8 bases. The germline V gene encodes CDR1 MGHRA and CDR2 YSYEKL. Trimming cost V 1 base and J 4 bases; bases outside gene matches: 9. The CDR3 runs 17 residues. The DNA for the CDR3 is TGCGCCAGCAGCCAAGGTAACGGGGGGGCCGGTTACAATGAGCAGTTCTTC. This sequence encodes CASSQGNGGAGYNEQFF.

The rearrangement uses TRBV9 and TRBJ1-2; 7 bases are a match to TRBD1. This CDR3 contains 16 residues. Germline lookup yields CDR1 SGDLS and CDR2 YYNGEE. The V gene end was trimmed by 0 bases and the J gene end by 6 bases; junction bases not matched to a gene: 11. DNA for the CDR3: TGTGCCAGCAGCGTAGAGACAGGGATAGGATCAGATGGCTACACCTTC. This translates into CASSVETGIGSDGYTF.

The chain uses TRBV7-9 and TRBJ1-1; D is possibly TRBD1 (5 bases). Trimming left V 6 bases short and J 4 bases short, with 18 bases between. The CDR3 covers 15 residues. The germline gives CDR1 SEHNR, CDR2 FQNEAQ (reference sequence). Here the CDR3 DNA reads TGTGCCAGCAGTTTTCTCCTCCAGGGTGGCACTGAAGCTTTCTTT. The encoded protein is CASSFLLQGGTEAFF.

This rearrangement joins TRBV4-2 to TRBJ2-1, with 10 bases lining up with TRBD2. Unmatched junction bases numbered 1, after V lost 2 bases and J lost 0 bases. This CDR3 region has 16 residues. Per the germline V gene, CDR1 is LGHNA and CDR2 is YNFKEQ. CDR3 in amino acids: CASSQLAGGSYNEQFF. Here the CDR3 DNA reads TGTGCCAGCAGCCAATTAGCGGGAGGCTCCTACAATGAGCAGTTCTTC.

This sequence joins TRBV12-5 and TRBJ2-2, with 7 nucleotides matching TRBD1. The CDR3 totals 16 residues. After removal of 5 bases from V and 0 bases from J, the junction contained 6 bases not matched to a gene. Germline loops: CDR1 LGHNT, CDR2 FRNRAP. The CDR3 region is CASGPPRGSNTGELFF. CDR3 nucleotide sequence: TGTGCTAGTGGTCCGCCCAGGGGGTCGAACACCGGGGAGCTGTTTTTT. Together with reference TRBV12-5 and TRBJ2-2, the CDR3 gives the full variable domain: DARVTQTPRHKVTEMGQEVTMRCQPILGHNTVFWYRQTMMQGLELLAYFRNRAPLDDSGMPKDRFSAEMPDATLATLKIQPSEPRDSAVYFCASGPPRGSNTGELFFGEGSRLTVL.

V and J are TRBV18 and TRBJ1-2; no clear D gene. CDR3 length: 14 amino acids. Trimming removed 0 bases from V and 6 bases from J, with 11 bases in between. Germline V lookup: CDR1 KGHSH, CDR2 LQKENI. The CDR3 DNA is TGTGCCAGCTCACCACCCGGGGTCCGAGATGGCTACACCTTC. Translated: CASSPPGVRDGYTF.

V gene TRBV18 combines with J gene TRBJ1-1; no reliable D call. Between the trimmed V and J ends, which lost 7 bases and 3 bases, there was a span of 15 bases. The V gene's germline CDR1 is KGHSH and CDR2 LQKENI. This CDR3 comprises 14 residues. The CDR3 loop reads CASLPGSTDTEAFF. The CDR3 nucleotides are TGTGCCAGCTTACCGGGCTCGACGGACACTGAAGCTTTCTTT. The whole variable domain, remainder taken from reference TRBV18 and TRBJ1-1, is NAGVMQNPRHLVRRRGQEARLRCSPMKGHSHVYWYRQLPEEGLKFMVYLQKENIIDESGMPKERFSAEFPKEGPSILRIQQVVRGDSAAYFCASLPGSTDTEAFFGQGTRLTVV.

This sequence joins TRBV12-3 or TRBV12-4 and TRBJ1-1; D is unclear. V shed 3 bases and J shed 1 base, with 6 bases lying between them. The CDR3 sequence is 13 residues long. CDR3 protein: CASSFTTNTEAFF. The CDR3 region has the DNA TGTGCCAGCAGTTTCACAACGAACACTGAAGCTTTCTTT.

This chain joins TRBV10-3 and TRBJ1-1, with D perhaps matching TRBD1 (5 bases). Trimming took off 0 bases at V and 6 bases at J, with 8 bases between the two ends. CDR3 length: 13 amino acids. CDR1 is ENHRY and CDR2 is SYGVKD in the germline V gene. Here the CDR3 reads CAISESPGAEAFF. The DNA for the CDR3 is TGTGCCATCAGTGAGTCGCCGGGGGCTGAAGCTTTCTTT.

The chain combines TRBV18 with TRBJ2-1; D possibly corresponds to TRBD2 (5 bases). V gave up 3 bases and J gave up 8 bases, with 17 bases separating them. The length of the CDR3 is 15 residues. Germline CDR1 KGHSH, CDR2 LQKENI. The CDR3, as DNA: TGTGCCAGCTCACCCGGCGGTGGGAGATTGGATGAGCAGTTCTTC. This gives the protein CASSPGGGRLDEQFF.

The V gene is TRBV29-1, the J gene TRBJ1-1, with 7 positions matching TRBD1. The CDR3 runs 13 residues. Germline values: CDR1 SQVTM, CDR2 ANQGSEA. J gave up 7 bases and V 0 bases, and 5 bases lay outside the gene matches. Written as DNA, the CDR3 is TGCAGCGTTGAAGATCAGGGGGTAGGTGAAGCTTTCTTT. Residues: CSVEDQGVGEAFF.

The rearrangement joins TRBV5-1 to TRBJ1-2, with D perhaps matching TRBD1 (5 bases). The CDR3 is 13 amino acids. Germline lookup yields CDR1 SGHRS and CDR2 YFSETQ. Trimming left V 2 bases short and J 3 bases short, with 8 bases between. CDR3 sequence: CASSLEGDYGYTF. CDR3 sequence (DNA): TGCGCCAGCAGCTTAGAAGGGGACTATGGCTACACCTTC.

The chain couples TRBV9 to TRBJ1-1; 8 bases map to TRBD1. Trimming took 3 bases from V and 1 from J; bases not matched to a gene: 5. This CDR3 is built from 15 residues. Germline V CDR1 and CDR2: SGDLS, YYNGEE. The CDR3 nucleotides are TGTGCCAGCAGCGGGCGCGGGACAGGGAACACTGAAGCTTTCTTT. It specifies CASSGRGTGNTEAFF.

The CDR3 sequence: CASSEPDSNEQFF. CDR3 in DNA: TGTGCCAGCAGCGAGCCGGACAGCAATGAGCAGTTCTTC. V is TRBV5-4 and J is TRBJ2-1, with D perhaps matching TRBD1 (6 bases). The CDR3 is made up of 13 amino acids. Germline V lookup: CDR1 SGHNT, CDR2 YYREEE (reference sequence). Trimming took 4 bases from V and 6 from J, leaving 11 bases between them. The entire variable domain, with the rest obtained from reference TRBV5-4 and TRBJ2-1, is as follows: ETGVTQSPTHLIKTRGQQVTLRCSSQSGHNTVSWYQQALGQGPQFIFQYYREEENGRGNFPPRFSGLQFPNYSSELNVNALELDDSALYLCASSEPDSNEQFFGPGTRLTVL.

V gene TRBV9 combines with J gene TRBJ2-1; a weak D match, TRBD1 (6 bases). From germline, CDR1 is SGDLS and CDR2 YYNGEE. The CDR3 has 14 residues. The V end lost 4 bases, the J end lost 9 bases, and 17 bases lay between the germline ends. The CDR3 bases are TGTGCCAGCAGCCCACCCGGGACAACGGTTGAGCAGTTCTTC. As protein: CASSPPGTTVEQFF.

V is TRBV25-1 and J is TRBJ2-3; 9 bases are a match to TRBD1. CDR1 is MGHDK, CDR2 SYGVNS, per germline. The CDR3 extends over 14 amino acids. Germline trimming cut 7 bases from V and 6 bases from J; bases unmatched to any gene: 8. CDR3 coding DNA: TGTGCCAGCACCGGGACAGGGATTTATGATACGCAGTATTTT. Its translation is CASTGTGIYDTQYF.

This clone has only one observation. The J gene is TRBJ1-2, the V gene TRBV20-1; D not certain. The germline V and J ends were trimmed by 5 bases and 7 bases, with 5 bases remaining between them. This CDR3 is 9 amino acids long. Looked up from germline, CDR1 is DFQATT and CDR2 is SNEGSKA (reference sequence). In DNA form, the CDR3 reads TGCAGTGCTCAGCGTGGCTACACCTTC. Translation: CSAQRGYTF.

The chain combines TRBV11-2 with TRBJ1-2, with TRBD1 as a possible D gene (6 bases). Germline assignment: CDR1 SGHAT and CDR2 FQNNGV. Trimming took off 1 base at V and 6 bases at J, with 12 bases between the two ends. The CDR3 is 14 residues long. CDR3 nucleotide sequence: TGTGCCAGCAGCTTAGCCGCAGGGGCCGATGGCTACACCTTC. Translated, it gives CASSLAAGADGYTF.

The CDR3 nucleotides are TGTGCCAGCAGCGTAGCACAGGGTTGGAGTGAGCAGTTCTTC. Translated: CASSVAQGWSEQFF. The chain joins TRBV9 to TRBJ2-1, with a weak D call TRBD1 (6 bases). The CDR3 is made up of 14 amino acids. V lost 0 bases and J lost 9, with 13 bases in between. Germline CDR1 is SGDLS and CDR2 is YYNGEE.

A single count supports this clone. The chain recombines TRBV2 with TRBJ1-2, with D maybe TRBD1 (5 bases). CDR3 length: 14 amino acids. V gave up 7 bases and J gave up 6 bases, with 18 bases separating them. Germline-derived CDR1 and CDR2 are SNHLY and FYNNEI. The CDR3 loop is CASTEGRGKNGYTF. The CDR3 DNA is TGTGCCAGCACTGAGGGACGGGGGAAGAATGGCTACACCTTC.

The J gene is TRBJ1-2, the V gene TRBV18; 10 nucleotides agree with TRBD1. Unmatched junction bases numbered 5, after V lost 3 bases and J lost 4 bases. The CDR3 loop spans 15 amino acids. Germline lookup yields CDR1 KGHSH and CDR2 LQKENI. The DNA of the CDR3 is TGTGCCAGCTCACCGGGTGGACAGGGGGGCTATGGCTACACCTTC. It codes for CASSPGGQGGYGYTF.